Each of the 21 T cell receptor beta chains below was sequenced from the same sample in a study of tumor and adjacent non-tumor tissue in lung cancer. The library came from three nested PCR rounds adapted from ARM-PCR protocols. TCRdb itself ran the multiplex PCR reads through MiXCR, one entry per CDR3 protein. The sample contains about 85,000 distinct CDR3 sequences, 61% of which appear only once. This sample's RNA came from whole unsorted tissue. The sequenced sample consisted of lung tumor tissue. The source is a man between 65 and 79 years old with non-small cell lung cancer.

Details on this clonotype: A read error may explain this, as a much larger clone is one base away. This sequence joins TRBV6-5 and TRBJ2-4; TRBD1 matches 7 bases. Germline V gene lookup returns CDR1 MNHEY and CDR2 SVGAGI. The CDR3 is 17 residues long. The CDR3 bases are TGTGCCACCAGTTACTCAATGGACAGGCTAGCCAAAAACATTCAGTACTTC. It yields the protein CATSYSMDRLAKNIQYF.

About this clonotype: One end of the junction does not line up with germline, which may come from a read error. The J gene is TRBJ2-7, the V gene TRBV11-3; D is perhaps TRBD2 (6 bases). The CDR3 sequence is 13 residues long. Germline lookup yields CDR1 SGHNT and CDR2 YENEEA. CDR3: CVSILEGWSEQHF. In DNA form, the CDR3 reads TGTGTCAGCATCTTGGAGGGCTGGTCGGAGCAGCACTTC.

Many counts were recorded for this clonotype. The V call is TRBV6-2 or TRBV6-3, the J call TRBJ2-5; 8 nucleotides match TRBD1. The V gene end was trimmed by 6 bases and the J gene end by 5 bases; junction bases not matched to a gene: 5. Germline V CDR1 and CDR2: MNHEY, SVGEGT. There are 13 residues in the CDR3. CDR3 bases: TGTGCCAGCAGATTCAGGGGGCGGGAGACCCAGTACTTC. Encoded protein: CASRFRGRETQYF.

The chain couples TRBV6-5 to TRBJ2-1; D is ambiguous. Between the trimmed V and J ends, which lost 7 bases and 6 bases, there was a span of 13 bases. The CDR3 spans 13 residues. Per the germline V gene, CDR1 is MNHEY and CDR2 is SVGAGI. CDR3 nucleotide sequence: TGTGCCAGCATGACGTACAGCCTCAATGAGCAGTTCTTC. Translation gives CASMTYSLNEQFF.

The V and J genes are TRBV4-2 and TRBJ1-2; D possibly corresponds to TRBD1 (6 bases). This CDR3 has 17 residues. The germline V and J ends were trimmed by 9 bases and 9 bases, with 32 bases remaining between them. CDR1 and CDR2 from the germline V gene are LGHNA and YNFKEQ. The CDR3 is CASNQERLQGARYCYTF. CDR3 DNA: TGTGCCAGTAACCAAGAACGTTTACAGGGCGCTAGGTATTGCTACACCTTC.

This clonotype has only a few counts. A read error may explain this, as a much larger clone is one base away. The CDR3 bases are TGTGCCAGCAACCCGGGCATACAGAACACTGAAGCTTTCTTT. Protein sequence: CASNPGIQNTEAFF. The chain joins TRBV12-3 or TRBV12-4 to TRBJ1-1, with unresolved D. Trimming removed 7 bases from V and 1 base from J, with 13 bases in between. The CDR3 is 14 amino acids.

Worth noting for this clonotype: This CDR3 fails to terminate in the conserved phenylalanine or tryptophan, so it likely reflects a read error. V usage is TRBV11-2 and J usage is TRBJ2-1; D is possibly TRBD1 or TRBD2 (5 bases each). This CDR3 spans 15 amino acids. CDR1 and CDR2 from the germline V gene are SGHAT and FQNNGV. The CDR3 region is CARSLETGAYNEQFL. The CDR3 DNA reads as TGTGCCAGGAGCTTAGAGACCGGGGCCTATAATGAGCAGTTCCTC.

Details on this clonotype: One end of the junction is discordant with germline, which a read error may explain. This chain links TRBV11-2 with TRBJ2-5; 13 positions match TRBD2. CDR1 and CDR2 (germline): SGHAT, FQNNGV. The CDR3 runs to 15 residues. The CDR3 coding sequence is TGTGCCAGCAGCTTATCTGGACTAGCGGGAGAGATCCAGTACTTC. Protein: CASSLSGLAGEIQYF.

As concerns this clonotype: The junction and the germline gene differ at one end; a read error may be behind it. This chain joins TRBV11-2 and TRBJ2-1, with 8 nucleotides matching TRBD2. There are 18 residues in the CDR3. Germline CDR1 SGHAT, CDR2 FQNNGV. The CDR3 sequence is CASSRRLTGGPGATEHFF. The CDR3 DNA reads TGTGCCAGCAGCCGCAGACTAACGGGGGGGCCAGGGGCAACTGAGCACTTCTTC.

This chain's CDR3 is CAISGTRGMTYEQYF. The CDR3 bases are TGTGCCATCAGTGGGACCAGAGGGATGACCTACGAGCAGTACTTC. This chain joins TRBV10-3 and TRBJ2-7, with D possibly matching TRBD2 (5 bases). The V end was cut by 4 bases, the J end by 2 bases, with 15 bases between. The germline CDR1 and CDR2 sequences are ENHRY and SYGVKD. This CDR3 has 15 amino acids.

The table lists this clonotype with a few counts. This may be a read error: a much more frequent sequence differs by one nucleotide. The chain combines TRBV6-5 with TRBJ1-2; no reliable D call. V was clipped by 5 bases and J by 4 bases, with 8 bases between them. CDR3 length equals 12 residues. CDR1 is MNHEY, CDR2 SVGAGI, per germline. In DNA, the CDR3 is TGTGCCAGCAGTATGAAGGGCTATGGCTACACCTTC. Its translation: CASSMKGYGYTF.

This clonotype was seen only a few times. The rearrangement joins TRBV28 to TRBJ2-6; 8 positions agree with TRBD1. The ends lost 7 bases at V and 4 bases at J; junction bases unmatched: 9. The CDR3 covers 16 residues. Germline CDR1 is MDHEN and CDR2 is SYDVKM. The CDR3 loop reads CASTLGQEAGANVLTF. The CDR3, as DNA: TGTGCCAGCACTTTGGGACAGGAGGCCGGGGCCAACGTCCTGACTTTC.

In its sample, this clonotype was seen a few times. With a much larger clone just one base away, this may be a read error. The chain uses TRBV12-3 or TRBV12-4 and TRBJ1-5, with 7 bases matching TRBD1. The CDR3 has 14 amino acids. In DNA, the CDR3 is TGTGCCAGCACCGGGACAGCCTTTAATCAGTCCCAGCATTTT. Its translation is CASTGTAFNQSQHF.

Concerning this clonotype itself: This may stem from a read error, because a much larger clone lies one nucleotide away. This chain joins TRBV4-2 and TRBJ2-5; 12 positions match TRBD2. Germline V gene lookup returns CDR1 LGHNA and CDR2 YNFKEQ. This CDR3 is 15 amino acids long. The CDR3 is CASSSSGGDKETQNF. The CDR3 nucleotides are TGTGCCAGCAGTTCTAGCGGGGGGGATAAAGAGACCCAGAACTTC.

About this clonotype: This may be a read error: a much more frequent sequence differs by one nucleotide. The V gene is TRBV4-1, the J gene TRBJ2-7; TRBD1 is a possible D gene (7 bases). This CDR3 spans 16 amino acids. Trimming removed 0 bases at V and 9 bases at J, with 21 bases between. CDR1 and CDR2 (germline): MGHRA, YSYEKL. The CDR3 reads CASSQDPRGCAGPQYF. The CDR3 DNA is TGCGCCAGCAGCCAAGACCCCAGGGGGTGCGCGGGACCGCAGTACTTC.

This clonotype was recorded a few times. One junction end does not reproduce the germline sequence, and a read error may be involved. The rearrangement uses TRBV5-1 and TRBJ1-3; 7 bases are shared with TRBD1. The CDR3 length is 18 residues. Germline V gene lookup returns CDR1 SGHRS and CDR2 YFSETQ. CDR3 protein: CDSSLGDLTGVSGNTIYF. CDR3 sequence (DNA): TGCGACAGCAGCTTGGGGGACCTTACAGGGGTCAGTGGAAACACCATATATTTT. The entire variable domain, with the rest obtained from reference TRBV5-1 and TRBJ1-3, is as follows: KAGVTQTPRYLIKTRGQQVTLSCSPISGHRSVSWYQQTPGQGLQFLFEYFSETQRNKGNFPGRFSGRQFSNSRSEMNVSTLELGDSALYLCDSSLGDLTGVSGNTIYFGEGSWLTVV.

Of note for this clonotype: The junction departs from the called germline gene at one end, perhaps through a read error. V and J are TRBV11-2 and TRBJ1-2; TRBD1 aligns across 7 bases. CDR3 length: 17 amino acids. CDR1 and CDR2 from the germline V gene are SGHAT and FQNNGV. DNA for the CDR3: TGTGCCAGTAGCTCCTACTCGACAGGGCTGGACGGGTATGGCTACACCTTC. Protein sequence: CASSSYSTGLDGYGYTF.

This clonotype was picked up many times. The V gene is TRBV6-2 or TRBV6-3, the J gene TRBJ2-4, with unresolved D. Trimming cost V 7 bases and J 8 bases, with 15 bases left between them. CDR3 size: 13 residues. The germline V gene has CDR1 MNHEY and CDR2 SVGEGT. The CDR3 DNA reads as TGTGCCAGCACCCGACCACAATCGGACATTCAGTACTTC. Amino acid sequence: CASTRPQSDIQYF.

Concerning this clonotype itself: This could be a read error, since a much larger clone is one nucleotide away. V usage is TRBV20-1 and J usage is TRBJ2-7; 8 bases map to TRBD2. CDR1 and CDR2 (germline): DFQATT, SNEGSKA (reference sequence). The CDR3 is 17 amino acids. V gave up 3 bases and J gave up 3 bases; unmatched junction bases: 16. The CDR3 loop reads CSASASQQRGMVYEQYF. Written as DNA, the CDR3 is TGCAGTGCTAGCGCGTCCCAACAGCGGGGGATGGTCTACGAGCAGTACTTC.

A note on this clonotype: The conserved final phenylalanine or tryptophan is absent from the CDR3, which likely points to a read error. This chain connects TRBV12-3 or TRBV12-4 to TRBJ2-3, with 7 bases identical to TRBD2. This CDR3 has 14 residues. The trim removed 7 bases at V and 5 bases at J, leaving 9 bases unmatched. The CDR3 loop reads CASTRTRIVDTQYI. CDR3 in DNA: TGTGCCAGCACCCGGACTAGAATCGTAGATACGCAGTATATT.

The V call is TRBV11-1, the J call TRBJ2-3; D uncertain. This CDR3 contains 16 residues. Between the trimmed V and J ends, which lost 5 bases and 5 bases, there was a span of 20 bases. Germline V lookup: CDR1 SGHAT, CDR2 FQDESV (reference sequence). The CDR3 region has the DNA TGTGCCAGCAGCGACCTTGGGGTAGGCTTCATAGATACGCAGTATTTT. Its translation: CASSDLGVGFIDTQYF.